This TCR beta chain was recorded in a study of shared clonotypes between healthy human individuals. Assay used: immunoSEQ multiplex PCR; TCRdb lists only in-frame clones, some missing. In the table there are a few million clones, 90% to 96% of which are singletons. The source of this sequence is a man between 18 and 35 years old in good health. Sequenced input: naive CD4+ T cells sorted from blood. The sample's subset: CD45RA+ positively selected.

The CDR3 sequence: CASSQVVANEKLFF. CDR3 bases: TGCGCCAGCAGCCAAGTTGTCGCTAATGAAAAACTGTTTTTT. This chain links TRBV4-1 with TRBJ1-4; D gene unclear. CDR1 is MGHRA, CDR2 YSYEKL, per germline. The CDR3 sequence is 14 residues long. The V and J ends lost 1 base and 3 bases respectively, with 6 bases between them.